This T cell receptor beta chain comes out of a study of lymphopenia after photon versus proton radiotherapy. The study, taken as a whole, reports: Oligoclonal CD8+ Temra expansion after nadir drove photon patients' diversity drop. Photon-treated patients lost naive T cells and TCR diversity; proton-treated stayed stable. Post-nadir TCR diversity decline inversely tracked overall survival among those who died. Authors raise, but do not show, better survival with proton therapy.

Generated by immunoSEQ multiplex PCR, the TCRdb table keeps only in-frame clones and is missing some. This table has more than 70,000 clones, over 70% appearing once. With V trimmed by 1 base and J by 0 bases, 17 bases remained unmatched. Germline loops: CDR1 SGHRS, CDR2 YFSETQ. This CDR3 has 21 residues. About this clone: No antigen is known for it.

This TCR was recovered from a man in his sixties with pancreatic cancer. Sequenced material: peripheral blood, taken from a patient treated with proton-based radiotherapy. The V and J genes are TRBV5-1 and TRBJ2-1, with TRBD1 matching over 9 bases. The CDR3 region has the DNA TGCGCCAGCAGCTTGCATGTGGGACAGGGTAGGTTGGCAAGCTCCTACAATGAGCAGTTCTTC. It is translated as CASSLHVGQGRLASSYNEQFF.